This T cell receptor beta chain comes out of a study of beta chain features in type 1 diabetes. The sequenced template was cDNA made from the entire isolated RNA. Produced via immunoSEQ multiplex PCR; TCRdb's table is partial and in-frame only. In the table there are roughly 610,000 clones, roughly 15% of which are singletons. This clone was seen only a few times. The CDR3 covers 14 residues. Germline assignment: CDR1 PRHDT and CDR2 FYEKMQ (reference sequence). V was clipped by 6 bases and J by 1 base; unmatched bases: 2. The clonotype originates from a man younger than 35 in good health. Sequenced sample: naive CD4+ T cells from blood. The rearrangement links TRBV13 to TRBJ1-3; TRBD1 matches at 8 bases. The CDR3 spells CASRYRGSGNTIYF. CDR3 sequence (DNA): TGTGCCAGCAGATACAGGGGGTCTGGAAACACCATATATTTT.